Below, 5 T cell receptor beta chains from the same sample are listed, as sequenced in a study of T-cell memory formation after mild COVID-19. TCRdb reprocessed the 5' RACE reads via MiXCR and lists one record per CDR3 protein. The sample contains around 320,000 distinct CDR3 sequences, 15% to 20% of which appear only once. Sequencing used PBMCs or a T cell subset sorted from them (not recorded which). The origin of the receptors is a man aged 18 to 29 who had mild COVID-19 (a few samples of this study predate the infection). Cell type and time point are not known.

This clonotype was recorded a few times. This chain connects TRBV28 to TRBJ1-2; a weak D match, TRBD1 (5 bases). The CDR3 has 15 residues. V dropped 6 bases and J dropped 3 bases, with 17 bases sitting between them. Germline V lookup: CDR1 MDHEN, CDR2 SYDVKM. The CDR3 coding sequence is TGTGCCAGCAGAAGACAGCAAACCCCTTACTATGGCTACACCTTC. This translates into CASRRQQTPYYGYTF.

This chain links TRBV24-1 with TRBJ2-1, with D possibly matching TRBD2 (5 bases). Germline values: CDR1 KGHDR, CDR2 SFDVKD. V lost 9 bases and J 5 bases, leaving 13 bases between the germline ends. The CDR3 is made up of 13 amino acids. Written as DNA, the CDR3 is TGTGCCACCGGCCAGGAGGTAGACAATGAGCAGTTCTTC. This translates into CATGQEVDNEQFF.

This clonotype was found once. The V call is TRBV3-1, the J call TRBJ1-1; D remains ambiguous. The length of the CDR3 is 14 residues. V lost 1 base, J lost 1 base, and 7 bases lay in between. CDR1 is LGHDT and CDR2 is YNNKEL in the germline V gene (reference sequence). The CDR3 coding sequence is TGTGCCAGCAGCCAAGCGATAAGGAACACTGAAGCTTTCTTT. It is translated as CASSQAIRNTEAFF.

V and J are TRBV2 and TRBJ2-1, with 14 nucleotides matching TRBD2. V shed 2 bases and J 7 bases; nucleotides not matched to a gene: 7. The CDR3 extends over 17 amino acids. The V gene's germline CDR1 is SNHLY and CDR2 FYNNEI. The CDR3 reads CASSERRLAGGRNEQFF. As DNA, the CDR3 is TGTGCCAGCAGTGAAAGGCGACTAGCGGGGGGGCGGAATGAGCAGTTCTTC.

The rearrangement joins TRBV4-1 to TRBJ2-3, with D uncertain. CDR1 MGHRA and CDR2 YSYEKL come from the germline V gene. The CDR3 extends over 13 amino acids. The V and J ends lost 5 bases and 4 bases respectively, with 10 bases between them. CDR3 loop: CASSSDHPDTQYF. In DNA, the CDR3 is TGCGCCAGCAGCTCCGATCACCCAGATACGCAGTATTTT.